One sample yielded the 24 T cell receptor beta chains listed below, sequenced in a study of T cell responses to AZD1222 COVID-19 vaccine. Produced via immunoSEQ multiplex PCR; TCRdb's table is partial and in-frame only. The sample records about 120,000 clones, 88% being singletons. Source: peripheral blood, taken on day 0 of AZD1222 vaccination. The origin of the receptors is an adult in good health.

This clone occurred a few times. V is TRBV5-4 and J is TRBJ1-6, with D possibly TRBD1 on 5 matching bases. V was trimmed by 2 bases and J by 6 bases, leaving 15 bases between them. Germline lookup yields CDR1 SGHNT and CDR2 YYREEE (reference sequence). This CDR3 has 16 amino acids. The CDR3, as DNA: TGTGCCAGCAGCTTTCAGGGAGGCGGTGGTAATTCACCCCTCCACTTT. It translates to CASSFQGGGGNSPLHF.

The gene calls are TRBV7-2 and TRBJ1-5; D is unclear. The CDR3 length is 14 residues. The germline CDR1 and CDR2 sequences are SGHTA and FQGNSA. Between the trimmed V and J ends, which lost 1 base and 4 bases, there was a span of 8 bases. CDR3 amino acids: CASSLVGINQPQHF. The CDR3 nucleotides read TGTGCCAGCAGCTTAGTTGGGATAAATCAGCCCCAGCATTTT.

This clone came up a few times. J is TRBJ1-1 and V is TRBV28; D call uncertain. V lost 5 bases to trimming and J lost 6 bases, with 19 bases between them. Per germline, CDR1 MDHEN and CDR2 SYDVKM. CDR3 size: 15 residues. The CDR3 sequence is CASSQNSGRGPEAFF. CDR3 in DNA: TGTGCCAGCAGTCAGAATAGTGGGCGAGGACCTGAAGCTTTCTTT.

The rearrangement joins TRBV7-2 to TRBJ2-1; 14 nucleotides line up with TRBD2. Germline CDR1 SGHTA, CDR2 FQGNSA. The V segment lost 5 bases and the J segment 6 bases; nucleotides outside the gene matches: 6. The CDR3 contains 16 residues. The CDR3 here is CASSPQGLAGANEQFF. For the CDR3, the DNA is TGTGCCAGCAGCCCCCAGGGACTAGCGGGAGCCAATGAGCAGTTCTTC.

The chain combines TRBV19 with TRBJ2-1; D may be TRBD2 (6 bases). The CDR3 spans 15 residues. V lost 2 bases, J lost 4 bases, and 12 bases lay in between. CDR1 is LNHDA, CDR2 SQIVND, per germline (reference sequence). DNA of the CDR3: TGTGCCAGTAGTATATTTGACGGGACTTACAATGAGCAGTTCTTC. Its protein is CASSIFDGTYNEQFF.

This clone was recorded only once. The chain recombines TRBV2 with TRBJ1-4; 7 bases map to TRBD1. The trim removed 7 bases at V and 6 bases at J, leaving 11 bases unmatched. The CDR3 has 15 amino acids. CDR1 and CDR2 from the germline V gene are SNHLY and FYNNEI. In nucleotides, the CDR3 is TGTGCCAGCAAGATACAGGGGTTTGTTGATGAAAAACTGTTTTTT. Translated: CASKIQGFVDEKLFF. The full variable domain, its missing parts supplied by reference TRBV2 and TRBJ1-4, is EPEVTQTPSHQVTQMGQEVILRCVPISNHLYFYWYRQILGQKVEFLVSFYNNEISEKSEIFDDQFSVERPDGSNFTLKIRSTKLEDSAMYFCASKIQGFVDEKLFFGSGTQLSVL.

The chain combines TRBV5-8 with TRBJ1-1; weak D call: TRBD1 (5 bases). Germline CDR1 and CDR2: SGHTS and YDEGEE. The length of the CDR3 is 14 residues. Trimming took 3 bases from V and 1 from J, leaving 10 bases between them. This CDR3 reads CASSSRRGNTEAFF. CDR3 bases: TGTGCCAGCAGCTCGCGAAGGGGGAACACTGAAGCTTTCTTT.

The V and J genes are TRBV7-9 and TRBJ2-1; 11 bases line up with TRBD2. This CDR3 contains 14 residues. V trimming: 11 bases; J trimming: 8 bases; junction bases outside the gene matches: 11. Germline V lookup: CDR1 SEHNR, CDR2 FQNEAQ (reference sequence). This CDR3 is CAGDSGRAVDEQFF. CDR3 DNA: TGTGCCGGAGATAGCGGGAGGGCCGTAGATGAGCAGTTCTTC.

The chain recombines TRBV6-5 with TRBJ1-5; possibly TRBD1 for D (6 bases). In germline, CDR1 is MNHEY, CDR2 SVGAGI. Trimming took 0 bases from V and 0 from J, leaving 9 bases between them. The CDR3 runs to 16 residues. The CDR3 protein is CASSYSYRDSNQPQHF. CDR3 DNA sequence: TGTGCCAGCAGTTACTCGTACAGGGATAGCAATCAGCCCCAGCATTTT.

This chain uses TRBV19 with TRBJ2-5; D might be TRBD2 (7 bases). Germline V lookup: CDR1 LNHDA, CDR2 SQIVND (reference sequence). V lost 6 bases, J lost 5 bases, and 13 bases lay in between. CDR3 length: 13 residues. The DNA of the CDR3 is TGTGCCAGTAGGGCGGGGGCCGATGAGACCCAGTACTTC. It codes for CASRAGADETQYF. The full variable domain, completed using reference TRBV19 and TRBJ2-5, is DGGITQSPKYLFRKEGQNVTLSCEQNLNHDAMYWYRQDPGQGLRLIYYSQIVNDFQKGDIAEGYSVSREKKESFPLTVTSAQKNPTAFYLCASRAGADETQYFGPGTRLLVL.

The rearrangement uses TRBV28 and TRBJ1-3; 10 nucleotides match TRBD1. The CDR3 spans 14 residues. Germline-derived CDR1 and CDR2 are MDHEN and SYDVKM. The V gene end was trimmed by 3 bases and the J gene end by 4 bases; junction bases not matched to a gene: 0. Here the CDR3 reads CASSLGQGGNTIYF. CDR3 bases: TGTGCCAGCAGTTTGGGACAGGGGGGAAACACCATATATTTT. The full variable domain, rest sourced from reference TRBV28 and TRBJ1-3, is DVKVTQSSRYLVKRTGEKVFLECVQDMDHENMFWYRQDPGLGLRLIYFSYDVKMKEKGDIPEGYSVSREKKERFSLILESASTNQTSMYLCASSLGQGGNTIYFGEGSWLTVV.

This chain uses TRBV19 with TRBJ2-1, with D uncertain. The germline V gene has CDR1 LNHDA and CDR2 SQIVND (reference sequence). The CDR3 runs 17 residues. Trimming left V 3 bases short and J 0 bases short, with 15 bases between. CDR3 sequence reads: CASSISVVRSSYNEQFF. CDR3 nucleotide sequence: TGTGCCAGTAGTATCTCGGTAGTGCGCAGCTCCTACAATGAGCAGTTCTTC.

The chain recombines TRBV2 with TRBJ2-7, with D possibly called TRBD1 or TRBD2 (5 bases each). From germline, CDR1 is SNHLY and CDR2 FYNNEI. The CDR3 contains 14 residues. V lost 6 bases and J 7 bases, leaving 19 bases between the germline ends. The CDR3 loop reads CASSEGMSFGEQYF. The CDR3 bases are TGTGCCAGCAGCGAGGGGATGTCTTTTGGAGAGCAGTACTTC.

This chain uses TRBV9 with TRBJ1-2, with 7 bases aligning to TRBD1. Germline V gives CDR1 SGDLS, CDR2 YYNGEE. The CDR3 length is 15 residues. V lost 2 bases, J lost 6 bases, and 10 bases stayed unmatched. The DNA of the CDR3 is TGTGCCAGCAGCGTGGGCCGACAGGGTGGAGATGGCTACACCTTC. It is translated as CASSVGRQGGDGYTF.

V gene TRBV4-1 combines with J gene TRBJ1-3; no clear D gene. The germline V gene encodes CDR1 MGHRA and CDR2 YSYEKL. Trimming pared 1 base from V and 4 bases from J, leaving 11 bases between. CDR3 length: 15 amino acids. CDR3 sequence: CASSQAPGFGNTIYF. CDR3 sequence (DNA): TGCGCCAGCAGCCAAGCGCCCGGATTCGGAAACACCATATATTTT.

The V call is TRBV3-1 (or the pseudogene TRBV3-2), the J call TRBJ1-5; 9 bases fit TRBD1. The V segment lost 6 bases and the J segment 0 bases; nucleotides outside the gene matches: 9. Germline V lookup: CDR1 LGHDT, CDR2 YNNKEL (reference sequence). CDR3 length equals 17 residues. CDR3 bases: TGTGCCAGCAGTCAGGACAGGGGCTTACATAGCAATCAGCCCCAGCATTTT. It specifies CASSQDRGLHSNQPQHF.

This chain connects TRBV20-1 to TRBJ1-6, with TRBD1 as a possible D gene (5 bases). Germline lookup yields CDR1 DFQATT and CDR2 SNEGSKA (reference sequence). V lost 6 bases, J lost 7 bases, and 19 bases lay in between. CDR3 length equals 15 residues. The CDR3 loop is CSASSLGGDNSPLHF. The CDR3 DNA reads as TGCAGTGCCAGTAGCTTGGGCGGGGACAATTCACCCCTCCACTTT.

This chain's CDR3 is CASSLTGDGNEQFF. CDR3 DNA sequence: TGCGCCAGCAGCTTGACAGGGGACGGCAATGAGCAGTTCTTC. The chain is built from TRBV5-1 and TRBJ2-1; 7 bases agree with TRBD1. The CDR3 is 14 amino acids. Germline CDR1 is SGHRS and CDR2 is YFSETQ. J gave up 6 bases and V 1 base, and 4 bases lay outside the gene matches.

The chain couples TRBV20-1 to TRBJ1-5, with D perhaps matching TRBD1 (6 bases). Germline V gene sequence: CDR1 DFQATT, CDR2 SNEGSKA (reference sequence). The V and J ends lost 3 bases and 7 bases respectively, with 7 bases between them. The CDR3 loop spans 11 amino acids. CDR3 residues: CSARGGQPQHF. In nucleotides, the CDR3 is TGCAGTGCTAGGGGGGGCCAGCCCCAGCATTTT.

V and J are TRBV5-1 and TRBJ2-3; D gene uncertain. CDR1 and CDR2 (germline): SGHRS, YFSETQ. The V end was cut by 0 bases, the J end by 0 bases, with 11 bases between. This CDR3 spans 16 amino acids. The CDR3 spells CASSLVVAASTDTQYF. CDR3 nucleotide sequence: TGCGCCAGCAGCTTGGTGGTCGCGGCAAGCACAGATACGCAGTATTTT.

This rearrangement joins TRBV19 to TRBJ1-3; no reliable D call. The CDR3 sequence is 14 residues long. V lost 7 bases, J lost 1 base, and 11 bases lay in between. The germline gives CDR1 LNHDA, CDR2 SQIVND (reference sequence). The CDR3 DNA follows: TGTGCCAGTATAATGGGGATTTCTGGAAACACCATATATTTT. Protein sequence: CASIMGISGNTIYF.

This clone was counted ten times or more. This sequence joins TRBV5-1 and TRBJ2-1; 7 bases fit TRBD2. Germline V CDR1 and CDR2: SGHRS, YFSETQ. The CDR3 covers 14 residues. Trimming removed 0 bases from V and 7 bases from J; junction bases left unmatched: 4. CDR3 in amino acids: CASSLESGANEQFF. The CDR3, as DNA: TGCGCCAGCAGCTTGGAAAGCGGGGCTAATGAGCAGTTCTTC.

The chain links TRBV5-1 to TRBJ1-1; a weak D match, TRBD1 (6 bases). Germline V gene lookup returns CDR1 SGHRS and CDR2 YFSETQ. Trimming removed 3 bases at V and 4 bases at J, with 13 bases between. The CDR3 loop spans 14 amino acids. CDR3 DNA sequence: TGCGCCAGCAGCTCGGGGGGGCCGGTCACTGAAGCTTTCTTT. Translating it yields CASSSGGPVTEAFF.

V and J are TRBV4-2 and TRBJ1-5; D possibly corresponds to TRBD1 (5 bases). The CDR3 is 12 residues long. Germline V gene lookup returns CDR1 LGHNA and CDR2 YNFKEQ. V lost 6 bases and J 2 bases, leaving 5 bases between the germline ends. The CDR3 loop is CASRGGNQPQHF. The CDR3 DNA is TGTGCCAGCAGGGGGGGCAATCAGCCCCAGCATTTT.